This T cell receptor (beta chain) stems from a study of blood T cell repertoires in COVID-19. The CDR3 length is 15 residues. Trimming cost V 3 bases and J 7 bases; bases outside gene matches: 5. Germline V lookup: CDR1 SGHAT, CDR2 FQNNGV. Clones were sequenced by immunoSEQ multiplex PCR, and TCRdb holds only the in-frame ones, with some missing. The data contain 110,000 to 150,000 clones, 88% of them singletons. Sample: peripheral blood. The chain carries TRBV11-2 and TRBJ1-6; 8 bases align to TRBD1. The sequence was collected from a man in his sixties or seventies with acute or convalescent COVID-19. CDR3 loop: CASSFTTGANSPLHF. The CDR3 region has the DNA TGTGCCAGCAGCTTTACGACAGGGGCGAATTCACCCCTCCACTTT.